These 13 T cell receptor beta chains came from one sample sequenced in a study of T cells after yellow fever vaccination (dated by TCRdb to the late 2010s). The sample's treatment or condition label, in plain terms: live attenuated yellow fever vaccine strain. The library was obtained by 5' RACE. The run used an Illumina HiSeq 2500. TCRdb reprocessing: public reads trimmed at Q25 with fastp, clones called with MiXCR, in-frame beta chains kept. Rows are unified per CDR3 protein, each entry keeping the most common DNA and genes. This sample has 250,000 to 300,000 distinct CDR3 sequences in its table, and 10% to 15% of those were observed once. In total, the top ten clones hold around 0.49% of the sample. The sequences come from CD4+ T cells sorted from PBMCs, collected 45 days after the yellow fever booster vaccination. The receptors come from a young man who received the YFV17D yellow fever vaccine.

The V and J genes are TRBV29-1 and TRBJ1-1; 9 bases align to TRBD1. The trim removed 5 bases at V and 3 bases at J, leaving 4 bases unmatched. The CDR3 runs 13 residues. Germline values: CDR1 SQVTM, CDR2 ANQGSEA. This chain's CDR3 is CSVPDRGDTEAFF. The CDR3 DNA is TGCAGCGTTCCTGACAGGGGGGACACTGAAGCTTTCTTT.

At least ten counts were recorded for this clonotype. The rearrangement links TRBV11-2 to TRBJ1-5; no clear D. Trimming took 5 bases from V and 7 from J, leaving 15 bases between them. CDR3 length equals 14 residues. The V gene's germline CDR1 is SGHAT and CDR2 FQNNGV. CDR3 residues: CASSLGRQFQPQHF. The CDR3 region has the DNA TGTGCCAGCAGCCTCGGGCGGCAATTCCAGCCCCAGCATTTT. The variable domain in full, completed from reference TRBV11-2 and TRBJ1-5, reads EAGVAQSPRYKIIEKRQSVAFWCNPISGHATLYWYQQILGQGPKLLIQFQNNGVVDDSQLPKDRFSAERLKGVDSTLKIQPAKLEDSAVYLCASSLGRQFQPQHFGDGTRLSIL.

This clonotype was recorded a few times. J is TRBJ2-6 and V is TRBV6-1; no definite D call. The germline V gene has CDR1 MNHNS and CDR2 SASEGT. The ends were cut back, 7 bases at V and 0 bases at J, with 13 bases in the middle. This CDR3 is 16 amino acids long. The CDR3 sequence: CASKVDGYSGANVLTF. CDR3 bases: TGTGCCAGCAAAGTGGACGGGTACTCTGGGGCCAACGTCCTGACTTTC.

V usage is TRBV18 and J usage is TRBJ2-5; D gene unclear. The germline CDR1 and CDR2 sequences are KGHSH and LQKENI. The ends were cut back, 3 bases at V and 1 base at J, with 6 bases in the middle. This CDR3 region has 13 residues. CDR3 loop: CASSPTRQETQYF. In DNA form, the CDR3 reads TGTGCCAGCTCACCGACCCGCCAAGAGACCCAGTACTTC.

This clonotype showed up just a few times. This chain uses TRBV18 with TRBJ1-1; 7 bases line up with TRBD1. V was clipped by 5 bases and J by 11 bases; unmatched bases: 17. CDR1 and CDR2 (germline): KGHSH, LQKENI. This CDR3 contains 15 residues. The DNA of the CDR3 is TGTGCCAGCTCAGGACTCCCTTCTCCAGGGGGATTCGCTTTCTTT. The encoded protein is CASSGLPSPGGFAFF.

The chain uses TRBV28 and TRBJ2-7, with TRBD1 matching 9 bases. J lost 5 bases, V lost 4 bases, and 9 bases had no gene match. The CDR3 loop spans 15 amino acids. The germline V gene encodes CDR1 MDHEN and CDR2 SYDVKM. The CDR3 region is CASSSGWDRDDEQYF. Here the CDR3 DNA reads TGTGCCAGCAGTTCTGGGTGGGACAGGGACGACGAGCAGTACTTC.

The chain couples TRBV7-2 to TRBJ2-5, with D possibly TRBD2 on 5 matching bases. This CDR3 is built from 14 residues. V was pared by 3 bases and J by 2 bases, with 10 bases between. CDR1 and CDR2 from the germline V gene are SGHTA and FQGNSA. The DNA of the CDR3 is TGTGCCAGCAGCTTCCCAGGACTGCAAGAGACCCAGTACTTC. This gives the protein CASSFPGLQETQYF.

The table lists this clonotype with a few counts. The rearrangement uses TRBV7-9 and TRBJ2-5; 8 bases agree with TRBD1. Trimming removed 5 bases from V and 4 bases from J; junction bases left unmatched: 9. The V gene's germline CDR1 is SEHNR and CDR2 FQNEAQ (reference sequence). The CDR3 length is 15 residues. Written as DNA, the CDR3 is TGTGCCAGCAGCCTCGGACAGGGTTCGACAGAGACCCAGTACTTC. Amino acids: CASSLGQGSTETQYF. Full variable domain (rest looked up from reference TRBV7-9 and TRBJ2-5): DTGVSQNPRHKITKRGQNVTFRCDPISEHNRLYWYRQTLGQGPEFLTYFQNEAQLEKSRLLSDRFSAERPKGSFSTLEIQRTEQGDSAMYLCASSLGQGSTETQYFGPGTRLLVL.

This clonotype was detected a few times. The chain links TRBV7-8 to TRBJ2-1, with D hard to call. V was cut by 4 bases and J by 6 bases, with 10 bases left in between. This CDR3 has 13 residues. The germline gives CDR1 SGHVS, CDR2 FQNEAQ. CDR3 DNA: TGTGCCAGCAGCTCATTAGTCTCCAATGAGCAGTTCTTC. It translates to CASSSLVSNEQFF.

This clonotype was picked up a small number of times. The chain combines TRBV4-3 with TRBJ2-2, with a tentative D call TRBD1 (6 bases). Trimming cost V 1 base and J 4 bases, with 13 bases left between them. The germline V gene encodes CDR1 LGHNA and CDR2 YSLEER. This CDR3 spans 16 amino acids. For the CDR3, the DNA is TGCGCCAGCAGCCAAGTGGGTGGACAGATCACCGGGGAGCTGTTTTTT. This sequence encodes CASSQVGGQITGELFF.

The chain combines TRBV7-8 with TRBJ2-1; D is possibly TRBD2 (5 bases). The CDR3 has 12 residues. The germline CDR1 and CDR2 sequences are SGHVS and FQNEAQ. Between the trimmed V and J ends, which lost 5 bases and 8 bases, there was a span of 10 bases. The chain's CDR3 is CASSPPGYEQFF. As DNA, the CDR3 is TGTGCCAGCAGCCCACCGGGGTATGAGCAGTTCTTC.

The genes are TRBV12-3 or TRBV12-4 and TRBJ2-1; 8 bases match TRBD1. V shed 5 bases, J shed 4 bases, and the junction held 7 bases outside the gene matches. The length of the CDR3 is 15 residues. CDR3 in amino acids: CASSGQGGRYNEQFF. The CDR3 region has the DNA TGTGCCAGCAGTGGACAGGGAGGAAGGTACAATGAGCAGTTCTTC.

V usage is TRBV7-8 and J usage is TRBJ1-1; D is ambiguous. Trimming shortened V by 5 bases and J by 1 base, and 11 bases separated the two germline ends. The CDR3 loop spans 14 amino acids. The germline gives CDR1 SGHVS, CDR2 FQNEAQ. The CDR3 region has the DNA TGTGCCAGCAGCCTAGATATCGGGAACACTGAAGCTTTCTTT. Translation gives CASSLDIGNTEAFF.